This TCR beta chain was identified in a study of blood T cell repertoires in COVID-19 (dated by TCRdb to 2018 to 2020). With respect to the entire study: Collaborator samples came from the United States, Italy and Spain and covered acute and convalescent phases of COVID-19. The material from the prospective study consisted of cDNA or gDNA derived from T cells, B-cell-depleted T cells, or PBMCs. Subjects who had been exposed to COVID-19, were actively infected with it, or had recovered from it provided the deeply sampled blood TCRbeta repertoires that made up the dataset. A freely available public database, intended as a resource for researchers studying the immune response to SARS-CoV-2, is where the repertoires were released. The samples were drawn from two sources: the first 160 participants of the ongoing ImmuneRACE study, and 950 to 1,500 subjects contributed by 6 global collaborators. Nearly every sample came with metadata listing a de-identified subject ID, COVID-19 status, age in years and sex. Where available, HLA class I and class II types were taken from metadata supplied by the sample provider and were not determined by assay-based typing.

The collaborating institutions used their own protocols to collect whole blood in K2EDTA tubes. For TCRbeta analysis, collaborators shipped samples in one of three forms: frozen whole blood, isolated PBMCs, or DNA extracted from either of those sample types. The immunoSEQ Assay, a bias-controlled multiplex PCR, was used to amplify TCRbeta CDR3 regions from genomic DNA. On the study's bioinformatics: Nucleated cell counts per sample were estimated from amplification of reference gene primers within the assay. To quantify the absolute abundance of each unique TCRbeta CDR3 rearrangement, sequence reads were collapsed and filtered. For each sample, productive Simpson clonality was calculated as the square root of Simpson's diversity index across productive rearrangements. TCRdb holds this immuneACCESS table with in-frame rearrangements only. Some clones are missing; in checked studies, unresolved V genes explain under half, and the rest has no known cause. V, J and clone size derive from that table, while D and trimming were established from the DNA sequence. The sample table records about 180,000 clones; about 86% of these occur just once. In total, the top ten clones hold under 25% of the sample.

Reading the germline V gene (reference sequence) gives CDR1 SEHNR and CDR2 FQNEAQ. V is pruned by 6 bases and J by 5 bases, leaving 5 bases of the junction without a gene match. The CDR3 runs 14 amino acids, cysteine and phenylalanine included. CDR3 DNA only is kept here, 42 bases in frame from base 1. To note about this clone: Its antigen remains unidentified. No much larger clonotype is one base removed from it; base qualities were not supplied.

The paper as a whole reports these results and caveats: The amount of clinical and demographic metadata varied by source and participant and was provided uncurated.

The sample comprised peripheral blood. The V and J genes are TRBV7-9 and TRBJ2-2; 8 nucleotides in the junction match TRBD2. The TCR comes from an older man with active or convalescent COVID-19. CDR3 region: CASRRTSQTGELFF. Read as DNA, the sequence is TGTGCCAGCAGGCGGACTAGCCAAACCGGGGAGCTGTTTTTT.